Listed here is a single T cell receptor beta chain. A junction end diverges from the germline sequence, so it may reflect a read error. Using a J-beta primer mix together with a sample-barcoded 5' primer, a second PCR was run for 7 to 11 cycles. TCRdb called the 5' RACE reads again in MiXCR, with one record for every CDR3 protein. The sample lists hundreds of thousands of distinct CDR3 sequences, around three fifths seen once, with roughly 34% in the top ten. This sample is drawn from a study of blood T cells in healthy people across ages. The CDR3 covers 13 residues. Germline values: CDR1 KGHSH, CDR2 LQKENI.

The rearrangement uses TRBV18 and TRBJ2-5; D not certain. Near its end, the DNA agrees better with TRBJ2-7, so the J call may be wrong. The specimen was blood. This receptor was taken from a man in his fifties or sixties in good health. CDR3 amino acids: CANSPRGSYEQYF. The CDR3 DNA is TGTGCCAACTCACCACGTGGCTCCTACGAGCAGTACTTC.